A selection of T cell receptor beta chains follows, all from one sample in a study of OX40 agonist ivuxolimab in advanced cancers. TCRdb keeps only in-frame clones here, not all; method: immunoSEQ multiplex PCR. The sample gives 53,000 or so clones, more than 70% of which show up once; around 2.3% is in the top ten. This material consisted of CD4+ or CD8+ T cells sorted from blood, taken in a trial of the OX40 agonist ivuxolimab. Receptor source: an adult with an advanced solid tumor such as melanoma, head and neck, liver or kidney cancer. CDR3s leave out the opening cysteine and the closing phenylalanine or tryptophan. Each record gives: V gene, CDR3 protein.

V: TRBV4-2
CDR3: ASSPIEGTLNTEAF

V: TRBV10-1
CDR3: ASSAGRVQPQH

V: TRBV4-1
CDR3: ASSQGLRDPTTSGANVLT

V: TRBV6-6
CDR3: ASSCKGGNCNQPQH

V: TRBV28
CDR3: ASTRPYEQY

V: TRBV2
CDR3: ASSEARRQSTDTQY

V: TRBV18
CDR3: ASSPTTNTEAF

V: TRBV2
CDR3: ASTLDRGPHNEQF

V: TRBV4-1
CDR3: ASSQGERGNQPQH

V: TRBV7-8
CDR3: ASSSPTRSAEQF

V: TRBV6-1
CDR3: ASSEGLEGRRRETQY

V: TRBV19
CDR3: ASSITRTGGPYNEQF

V: TRBV4-1
CDR3: ASSQLGNYEQY

V: TRBV6-5
CDR3: ASSYGRSTNYGYT

V: TRBV6-6
CDR3: ASRILTGSSYEQY

V: TRBV19
CDR3: ASSGVSWGSYNEQF

V: TRBV28
CDR3: ASIRGGTNEKLF

V: TRBV27
CDR3: ASSLEGGPYEQY

V: TRBV4-1
CDR3: ASSQDPLGMNTGELF

V: TRBV7-2
CDR3: ASSQGIGGETQY

V: TRBV28
CDR3: ASSTSGSVHEQY

V: TRBV7-2
CDR3: ASSSRRDSPLH

V: TRBV4-1
CDR3: ASSQGDRGNDGYT

V: TRBV29-1
CDR3: SVRQSNTEAF

V: TRBV7-8
CDR3: ASSGTSGRVGETQY

V: TRBV27
CDR3: ASKMTEHSGNTIY

V: TRBV6-5
CDR3: ASRDGLGYGYT

V: TRBV5-6
CDR3: ASSLRGNHYEQY

V: TRBV7-8
CDR3: ASSLGVVGEQF

V: TRBV19
CDR3: ASSIGPAVETQY

V: TRBV28
CDR3: ATSGGARDTQY

V: TRBV11-2
CDR3: ASSLERGGTQY

V: TRBV30
CDR3: AWGTGGDTGELF

V: TRBV2
CDR3: ASLGAVSYNEQF

V: TRBV19
CDR3: ASSRAGNEQF

V: TRBV6-1
CDR3: ASSEAGAVYGYT

V: TRBV28
CDR3: ASWTGVNTEAF